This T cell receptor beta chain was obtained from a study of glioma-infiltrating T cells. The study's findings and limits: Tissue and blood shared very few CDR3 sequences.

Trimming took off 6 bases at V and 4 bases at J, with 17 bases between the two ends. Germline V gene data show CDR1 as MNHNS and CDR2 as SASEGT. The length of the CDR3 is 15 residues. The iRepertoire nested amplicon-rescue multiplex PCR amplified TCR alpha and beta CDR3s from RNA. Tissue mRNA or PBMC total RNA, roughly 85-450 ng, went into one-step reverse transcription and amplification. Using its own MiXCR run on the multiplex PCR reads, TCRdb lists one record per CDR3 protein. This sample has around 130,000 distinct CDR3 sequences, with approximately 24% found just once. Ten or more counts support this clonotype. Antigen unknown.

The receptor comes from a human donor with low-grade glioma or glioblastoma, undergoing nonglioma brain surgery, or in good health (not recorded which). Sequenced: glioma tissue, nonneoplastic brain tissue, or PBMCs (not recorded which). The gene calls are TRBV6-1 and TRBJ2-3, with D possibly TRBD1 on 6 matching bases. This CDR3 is CASSPLGQGPDTQYF. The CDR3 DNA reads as TGTGCCAGCAGCCCCTTAGGGCAGGGGCCAGATACGCAGTATTTT.